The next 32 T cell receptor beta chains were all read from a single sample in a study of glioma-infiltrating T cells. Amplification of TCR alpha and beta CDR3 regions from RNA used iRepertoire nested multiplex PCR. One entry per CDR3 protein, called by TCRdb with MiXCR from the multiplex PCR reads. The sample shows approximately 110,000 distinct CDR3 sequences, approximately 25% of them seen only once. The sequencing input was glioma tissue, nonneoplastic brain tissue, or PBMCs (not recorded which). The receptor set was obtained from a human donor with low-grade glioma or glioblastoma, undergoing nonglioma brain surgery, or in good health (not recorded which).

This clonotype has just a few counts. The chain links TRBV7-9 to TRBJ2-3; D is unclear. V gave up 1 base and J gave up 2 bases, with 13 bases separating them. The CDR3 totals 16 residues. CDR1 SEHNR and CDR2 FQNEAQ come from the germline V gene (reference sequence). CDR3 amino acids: CASSLERIGFTDTQYF. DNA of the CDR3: TGTGCCAGCAGCTTAGAACGGATCGGATTCACAGATACGCAGTATTTT. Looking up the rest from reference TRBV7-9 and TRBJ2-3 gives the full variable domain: DTGVSQNPRHKITKRGQNVTFRCDPISEHNRLYWYRQTLGQGPEFLTYFQNEAQLEKSRLLSDRFSAERPKGSFSTLEIQRTEQGDSAMYLCASSLERIGFTDTQYFGPGTRLTVL.

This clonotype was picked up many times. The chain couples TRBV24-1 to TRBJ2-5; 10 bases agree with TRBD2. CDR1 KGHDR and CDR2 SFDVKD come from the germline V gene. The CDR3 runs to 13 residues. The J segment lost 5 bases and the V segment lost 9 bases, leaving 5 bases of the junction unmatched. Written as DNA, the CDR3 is TGTGCCACCTCTAGTAGCGGGGGGGAGACCCAGTACTTC. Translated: CATSSSGGETQYF.

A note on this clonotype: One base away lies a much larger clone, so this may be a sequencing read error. The CDR3 DNA reads as TGCAGTGGGGACGGAGGGACTGGAGCTTTCTTT. It yields the protein CSGDGGTGAFF. V is TRBV20-1 and J is TRBJ1-1; D perhaps matches TRBD1 (5 bases). This CDR3 has 11 amino acids. The germline gives CDR1 DFQATT, CDR2 SNEGSKA (reference sequence).

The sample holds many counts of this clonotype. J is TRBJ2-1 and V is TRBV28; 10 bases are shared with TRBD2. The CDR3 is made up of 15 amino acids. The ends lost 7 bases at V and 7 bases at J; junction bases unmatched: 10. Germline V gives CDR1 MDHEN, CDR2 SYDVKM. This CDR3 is CASTLEAGGQNEQFF. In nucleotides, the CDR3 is TGTGCCAGCACCTTGGAAGCGGGAGGGCAAAATGAGCAGTTCTTC.

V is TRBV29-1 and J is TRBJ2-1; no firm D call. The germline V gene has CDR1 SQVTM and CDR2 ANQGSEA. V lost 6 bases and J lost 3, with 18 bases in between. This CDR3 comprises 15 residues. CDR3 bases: TGCAGCGTCCCGGGTAGAGCCTTCCTCTACAATGAGCAGTTCTTC. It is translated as CSVPGRAFLYNEQFF.

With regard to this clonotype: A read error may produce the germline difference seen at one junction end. The CDR3 sequence is CASSAIAGAFYGQYF. The CDR3 DNA reads TGTGCCAGCAGCGCCATCGCGGGAGCCTTTTACGGGCAGTACTTC. The chain is built from TRBV14 and TRBJ2-7, with 7 bases lining up with TRBD2. The CDR3 totals 15 residues. Per the germline V gene, CDR1 is SGHDN and CDR2 is FVKESK.

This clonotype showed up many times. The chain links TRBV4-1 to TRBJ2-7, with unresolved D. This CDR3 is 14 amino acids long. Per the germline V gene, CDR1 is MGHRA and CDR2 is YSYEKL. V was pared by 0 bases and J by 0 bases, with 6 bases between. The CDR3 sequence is CASSQEVSSYEQYF. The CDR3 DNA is TGCGCCAGCAGCCAAGAGGTTAGCTCCTACGAGCAGTACTTC.

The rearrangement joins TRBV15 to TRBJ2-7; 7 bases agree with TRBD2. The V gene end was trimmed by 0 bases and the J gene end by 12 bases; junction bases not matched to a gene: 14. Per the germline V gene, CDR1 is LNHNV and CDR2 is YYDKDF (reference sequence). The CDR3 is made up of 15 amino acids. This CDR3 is CATSRDLEGGAGPYF. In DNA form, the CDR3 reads TGTGCCACCAGCAGAGATTTGGAGGGAGGGGCGGGCCCGTACTTC.

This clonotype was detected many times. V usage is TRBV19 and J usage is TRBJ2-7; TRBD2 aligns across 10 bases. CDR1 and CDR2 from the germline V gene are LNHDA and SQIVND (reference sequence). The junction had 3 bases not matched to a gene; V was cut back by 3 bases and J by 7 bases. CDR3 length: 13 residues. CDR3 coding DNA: TGTGCCAGTAGTATCCCGGGACTAGCGGAGCAGTACTTC. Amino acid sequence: CASSIPGLAEQYF.

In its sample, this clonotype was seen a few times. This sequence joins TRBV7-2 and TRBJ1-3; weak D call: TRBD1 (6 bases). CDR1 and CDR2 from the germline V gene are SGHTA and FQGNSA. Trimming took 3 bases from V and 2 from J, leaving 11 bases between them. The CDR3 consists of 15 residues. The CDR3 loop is CASSLGPGAGNTIYF. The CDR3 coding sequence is TGTGCCAGCAGCTTGGGCCCAGGGGCTGGAAACACCATATATTTT.

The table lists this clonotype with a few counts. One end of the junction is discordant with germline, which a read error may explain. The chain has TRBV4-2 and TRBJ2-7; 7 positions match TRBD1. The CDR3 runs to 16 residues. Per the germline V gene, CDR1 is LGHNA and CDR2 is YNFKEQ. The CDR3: CASGQDIGTVSYEQYF. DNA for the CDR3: TGTGCCAGCGGCCAAGATATTGGGACAGTCTCCTACGAGCAGTACTTC.

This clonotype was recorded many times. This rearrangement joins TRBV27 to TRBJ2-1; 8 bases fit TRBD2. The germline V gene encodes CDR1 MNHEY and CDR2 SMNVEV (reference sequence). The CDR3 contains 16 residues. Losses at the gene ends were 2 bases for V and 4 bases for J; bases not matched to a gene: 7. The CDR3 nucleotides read TGTGCCAGCAGTTTAGCACTAGCGGACCTTTACAATGAGCAGTTCTTC. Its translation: CASSLALADLYNEQFF.

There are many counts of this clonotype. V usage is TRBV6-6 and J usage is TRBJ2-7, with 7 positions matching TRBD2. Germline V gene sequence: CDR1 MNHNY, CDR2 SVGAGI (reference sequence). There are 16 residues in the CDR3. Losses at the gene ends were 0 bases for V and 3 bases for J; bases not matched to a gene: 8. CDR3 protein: CASSYSRYGRFYEQYF. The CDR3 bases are TGTGCCAGCAGTTACTCGAGATACGGGAGGTTCTACGAGCAGTACTTC.

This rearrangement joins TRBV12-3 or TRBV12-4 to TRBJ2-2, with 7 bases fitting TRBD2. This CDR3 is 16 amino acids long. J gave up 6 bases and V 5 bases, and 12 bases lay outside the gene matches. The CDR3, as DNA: TGTGCCAGCAGTGCGGTACGGGGGAGCGGGGCCGGGGAGCTGTTTTTT. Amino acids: CASSAVRGSGAGELFF.

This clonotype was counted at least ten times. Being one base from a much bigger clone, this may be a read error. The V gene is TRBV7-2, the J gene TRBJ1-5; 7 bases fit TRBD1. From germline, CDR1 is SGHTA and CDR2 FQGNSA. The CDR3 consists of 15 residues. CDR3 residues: CASGFKGGDGQPQHF. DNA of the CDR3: TGTGCCAGCGGCTTTAAAGGGGGCGACGGTCAGCCCCAGCATTTT.

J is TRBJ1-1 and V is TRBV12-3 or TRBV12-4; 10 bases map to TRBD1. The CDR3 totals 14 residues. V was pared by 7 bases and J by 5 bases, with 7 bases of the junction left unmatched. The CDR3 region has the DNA TGTGCCAGCACCTTCGACAGGGGGCTGACTGAAGCTTTCTTT. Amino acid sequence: CASTFDRGLTEAFF.

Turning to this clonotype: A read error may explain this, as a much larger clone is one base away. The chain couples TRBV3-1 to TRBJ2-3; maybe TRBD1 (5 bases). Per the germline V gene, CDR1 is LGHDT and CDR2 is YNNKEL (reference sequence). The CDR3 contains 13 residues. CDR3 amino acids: CDSSQGPKDTQYF. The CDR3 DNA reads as TGTGACAGCAGCCAGGGCCCGAAAGATACGCAGTATTTT.

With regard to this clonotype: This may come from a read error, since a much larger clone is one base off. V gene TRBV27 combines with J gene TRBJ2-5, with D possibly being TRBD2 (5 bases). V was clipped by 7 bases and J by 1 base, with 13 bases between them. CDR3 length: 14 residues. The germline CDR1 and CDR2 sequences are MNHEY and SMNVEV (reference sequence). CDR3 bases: TGTGCCAGCAATGAGTTGACTACCCAAGAGACCCAGTACTTC. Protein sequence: CASNELTTQETQYF.

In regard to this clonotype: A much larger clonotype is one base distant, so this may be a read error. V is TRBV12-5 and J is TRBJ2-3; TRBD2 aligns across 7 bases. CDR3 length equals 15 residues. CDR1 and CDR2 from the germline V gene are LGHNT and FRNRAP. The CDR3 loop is CDSAPISGGTDTQYF. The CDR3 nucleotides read TGTGATAGTGCACCCATATCGGGAGGAACAGATACGCAGTATTTT. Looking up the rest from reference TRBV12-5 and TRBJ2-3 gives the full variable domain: DARVTQTPRHKVTEMGQEVTMRCQPILGHNTVFWYRQTMMQGLELLAYFRNRAPLDDSGMPKDRFSAEMPDATLATLKIQPSEPRDSAVYFCDSAPISGGTDTQYFGPGTRLTVL.

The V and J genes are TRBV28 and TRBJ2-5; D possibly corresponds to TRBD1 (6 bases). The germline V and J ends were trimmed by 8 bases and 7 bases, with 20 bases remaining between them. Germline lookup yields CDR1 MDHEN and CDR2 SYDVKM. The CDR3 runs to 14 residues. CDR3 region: CASGLFRDIGTQYF. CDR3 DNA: TGTGCCAGCGGCTTATTCCGGGACATTGGGACCCAGTACTTC.

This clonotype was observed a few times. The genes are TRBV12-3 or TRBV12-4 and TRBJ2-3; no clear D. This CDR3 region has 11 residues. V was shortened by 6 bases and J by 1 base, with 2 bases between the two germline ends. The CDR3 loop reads CASRGTDTQYF. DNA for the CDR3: TGTGCCAGCAGGGGCACAGATACGCAGTATTTT.

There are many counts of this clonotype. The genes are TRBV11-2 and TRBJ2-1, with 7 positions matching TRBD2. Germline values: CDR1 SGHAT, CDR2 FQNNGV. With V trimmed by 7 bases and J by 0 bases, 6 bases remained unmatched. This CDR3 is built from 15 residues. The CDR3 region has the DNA TGTGCCAGCACCCCGCGGACTAGCTCCTACAATGAGCAGTTCTTC. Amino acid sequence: CASTPRTSSYNEQFF.

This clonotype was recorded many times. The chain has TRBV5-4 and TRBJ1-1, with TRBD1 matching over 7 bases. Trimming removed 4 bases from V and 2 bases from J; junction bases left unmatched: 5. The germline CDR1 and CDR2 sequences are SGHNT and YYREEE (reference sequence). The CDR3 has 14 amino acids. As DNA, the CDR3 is TGTGCCAGCAGCGGGGACAGAGTTAACACTGAAGCTTTCTTT. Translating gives CASSGDRVNTEAFF.

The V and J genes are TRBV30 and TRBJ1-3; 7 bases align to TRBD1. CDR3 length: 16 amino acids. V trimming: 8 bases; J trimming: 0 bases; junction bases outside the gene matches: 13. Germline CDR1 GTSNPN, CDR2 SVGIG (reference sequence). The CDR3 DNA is TGTGCCCGGGAGGCCGGGACAGTGCTCTCTGGAAACACCATATATTTT. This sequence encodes CAREAGTVLSGNTIYF.

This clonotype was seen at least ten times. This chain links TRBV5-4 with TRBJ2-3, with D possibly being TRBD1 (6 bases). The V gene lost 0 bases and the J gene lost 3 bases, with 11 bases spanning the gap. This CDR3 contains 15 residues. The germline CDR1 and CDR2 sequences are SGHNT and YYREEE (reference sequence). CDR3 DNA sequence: TGTGCCAGCAGCTTGGCGGCAGGGGTTACAGATACGCAGTATTTT. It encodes CASSLAAGVTDTQYF.

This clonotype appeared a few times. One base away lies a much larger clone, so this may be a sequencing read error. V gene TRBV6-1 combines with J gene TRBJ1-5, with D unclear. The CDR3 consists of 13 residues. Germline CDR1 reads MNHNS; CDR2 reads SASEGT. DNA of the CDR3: TGTGCCAGCAGTGTTTGGCCCGGTCAGCCCAAGCATTTT. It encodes CASSVWPGQPKHF.

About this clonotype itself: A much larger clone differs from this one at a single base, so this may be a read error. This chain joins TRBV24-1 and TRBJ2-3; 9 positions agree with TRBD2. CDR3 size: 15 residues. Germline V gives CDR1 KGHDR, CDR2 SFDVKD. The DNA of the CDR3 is TGTGCCACCAATGATCCTAGCGGGACTGGAGATACGCAGTATTTT. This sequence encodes CATNDPSGTGDTQYF.

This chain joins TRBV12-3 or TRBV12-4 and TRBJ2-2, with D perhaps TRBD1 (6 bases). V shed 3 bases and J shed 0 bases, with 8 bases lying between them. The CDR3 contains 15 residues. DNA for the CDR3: TGTGCCAGCAGTTTTGGACAGTCGAACACCGGGGAGCTGTTTTTT. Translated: CASSFGQSNTGELFF.

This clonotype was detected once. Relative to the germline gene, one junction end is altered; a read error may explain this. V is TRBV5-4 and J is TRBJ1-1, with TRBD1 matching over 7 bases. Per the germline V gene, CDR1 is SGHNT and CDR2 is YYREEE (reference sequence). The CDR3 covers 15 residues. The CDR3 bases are TGTGCCTGCAGCCAACCGACAGGGTATCACACTGAAGCTTTCTTT. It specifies CACSQPTGYHTEAFF.

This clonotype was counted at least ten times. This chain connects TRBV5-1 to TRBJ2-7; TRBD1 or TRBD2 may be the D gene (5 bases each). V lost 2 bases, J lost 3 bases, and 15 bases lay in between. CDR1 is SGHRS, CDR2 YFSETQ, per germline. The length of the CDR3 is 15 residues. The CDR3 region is CASSFGTGRFYEQYF. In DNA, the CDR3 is TGCGCCAGCAGCTTTGGGACCGGGCGCTTCTACGAGCAGTACTTC.

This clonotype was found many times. The CDR3 DNA reads as TGTGCCACCAGTGACCCGGGACTCTCAGAGCAGTTCTTC. Translating gives CATSDPGLSEQFF. J is TRBJ2-1 and V is TRBV24-1, with a possible D match to TRBD2 (6 bases). Between the trimmed V and J ends, which lost 4 bases and 10 bases, there was a span of 13 bases. The V gene's germline CDR1 is KGHDR and CDR2 SFDVKD. This CDR3 spans 13 amino acids.

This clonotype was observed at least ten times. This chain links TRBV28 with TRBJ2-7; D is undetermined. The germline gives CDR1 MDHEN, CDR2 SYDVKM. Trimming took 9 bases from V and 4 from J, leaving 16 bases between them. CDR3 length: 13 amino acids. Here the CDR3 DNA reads TGTGCCAGTCTCGCACGACCTTCTTACGAGCAGTACTTC. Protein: CASLARPSYEQYF.